This TCR beta chain comes out of a study of T cells expressing NK-cell markers. Study at large: HCMV seropositivity characterized seven of the eight sequenced donors, and seronegativity one.

Germline loops: CDR1 WSHSY, CDR2 SAAADI. The CDR3 has 14 amino acids. TCRdb reworked the 5' RACE reads into one entry per CDR3 protein, no DNA. This sample's table reports approximately 420,000 distinct CDR3 sequences. The chain joins TRBV10-2 to TRBJ2-1; TCRdb outputs TRBD1, but without DNA this stays unchecked. Sequenced material: blood T cells: a sorted CD56 or NKG2C T cell subset, CD4+ or CD8+ T cells, or bulk PBMC T cells (not recorded which). This receptor was obtained from a woman in her fifties or sixties in good health. The CDR3 protein is CASNSRDRGNEQFF.